These 20 T cell receptor beta chains came from one sample sequenced in a study of T cell responses to AZD1222 COVID-19 vaccine (dated by TCRdb to about 2021). Libraries were constructed by the immunoSEQ multiplex PCR assay. The table comes from immuneACCESS by way of TCRdb, which keeps in-frame sequences with V and J called. Part of the clones is missing from these tables; in studies checked, under half for an unresolved V gene and the rest for unknown reasons. This sample has more than 95,000 clones in its table, and about 90% of those were observed once. Approximately 1.4% of the sample goes to the ten largest clones. This specimen's time point label, interpreted: about 28 days (+/-7) after the second vaccine dose. This sample comprised peripheral blood, obtained 28 days after the second AZD1222 dose. The source of these receptors is an adult who received the AZD1222 COVID-19 vaccine.

The rearrangement uses TRBV27 and TRBJ2-6; D perhaps matches TRBD1 (6 bases). Germline-derived CDR1 and CDR2 are MNHEY and SMNVEV (reference sequence). The CDR3 contains 17 residues. The V end lost 3 bases, the J end lost 2 bases, and 14 bases lay between the germline ends. In DNA, the CDR3 is TGTGCCAGCAGTTTTCTAGGGGGACAAGCTGGGGCCAACGTCCTGACTTTC. It specifies CASSFLGGQAGANVLTF.

This clone was detected only once. The rearrangement links TRBV21-1 to TRBJ2-2. TRBV21-1 is a listed pseudogene. The CDR3 covers 20 residues. CDR3 sequence reads: CASSRNENNRSRPNTGELFF. The CDR3 DNA is TGTGCCAGCAGCAGAAACGAGAACAACCGAAGTCGGCCGAACACCGGGGAGCTGTTTTTT.

The V call is TRBV28, the J call TRBJ1-4; 8 bases match TRBD1. The CDR3 is 15 amino acids. V lost 6 bases to trimming and J lost 5 bases; unmatched junction nucleotides: 8. Germline loops: CDR1 MDHEN, CDR2 SYDVKM. The chain's CDR3 is CASRLPGQVNEKLFF. The CDR3 DNA reads as TGTGCCAGCAGACTTCCGGGACAGGTGAATGAAAAACTGTTTTTT.

The chain carries TRBV6-1 and TRBJ2-7; 9 positions match TRBD2. J gave up 2 bases and V 1 base, and 12 bases lay outside the gene matches. Per the germline V gene, CDR1 is MNHNS and CDR2 is SASEGT. CDR3 length: 18 residues. The CDR3 DNA sequence: TGTGCCAGCAGTGAAGGGATAGGGCTAGCGGGAACTCCCTACGAGCAGTACTTC. Its protein is CASSEGIGLAGTPYEQYF.

This clone showed up just once. V and J are TRBV24-1 and TRBJ2-5; 10 positions match TRBD1. Germline CDR1 is KGHDR and CDR2 is SFDVKD. The trim removed 0 bases at V and 5 bases at J, leaving 2 bases unmatched. The CDR3 spans 15 residues. The CDR3 protein is CATSDLRGQGETQYF. CDR3 in DNA: TGTGCCACCAGTGATTTGCGGGGACAGGGGGAGACCCAGTACTTC.

This chain joins TRBV11-2 and TRBJ1-2; 12 bases fit TRBD1. The CDR3 runs 16 residues. V lost 3 bases to trimming and J lost 2 bases; unmatched junction nucleotides: 4. The germline V gene has CDR1 SGHAT and CDR2 FQNNGV. The CDR3 reads CASSFGTGGANYGYTF. In nucleotides, the CDR3 is TGTGCCAGCAGCTTTGGGACAGGGGGCGCAAACTATGGCTACACCTTC. Full variable domain (rest looked up from reference TRBV11-2 and TRBJ1-2): EAGVAQSPRYKIIEKRQSVAFWCNPISGHATLYWYQQILGQGPKLLIQFQNNGVVDDSQLPKDRFSAERLKGVDSTLKIQPAKLEDSAVYLCASSFGTGGANYGYTFGSGTRLTVV.

This clone was counted a single time. The chain couples TRBV2 to TRBJ2-4; D call uncertain. The V end lost 6 bases, the J end lost 6 bases, and 12 bases lay between the germline ends. This CDR3 is 13 amino acids long. Germline lookup yields CDR1 SNHLY and CDR2 FYNNEI. The CDR3 loop is CASRGDERNIQYF. CDR3 DNA sequence: TGTGCCAGCAGGGGCGATGAGAGAAACATTCAGTACTTC. Together with reference TRBV2 and TRBJ2-4, the CDR3 gives the full variable domain: EPEVTQTPSHQVTQMGQEVILRCVPISNHLYFYWYRQILGQKVEFLVSFYNNEISEKSEIFDDQFSVERPDGSNFTLKIRSTKLEDSAMYFCASRGDERNIQYFGAGTRLSVL.

The genes are TRBV7-2 and TRBJ2-1; 8 bases fit TRBD2. Germline V gene sequence: CDR1 SGHTA, CDR2 FQGNSA. J lost 5 bases, V lost 1 base, and 10 bases had no gene match. This CDR3 comprises 17 residues. The DNA of the CDR3 is TGTGCCAGCAGCTTAGGCCTTACTAGCGGCTACGACAATGAGCAGTTCTTC. Translated, it gives CASSLGLTSGYDNEQFF. The variable domain in full, with the rest retrieved from reference TRBV7-2 and TRBJ2-1, is GAGVSQSPSNKVTEKGKDVELRCDPISGHTALYWYRQSLGQGLEFLIYFQGNSAPDKSGLPSDRFSAERTGGSVSTLTIQRTQQEDSAVYLCASSLGLTSGYDNEQFFGPGTRLTVL.

The genes are TRBV28 and TRBJ2-7, with a weak D call TRBD2 (5 bases). Germline V lookup: CDR1 MDHEN, CDR2 SYDVKM. Trimming removed 11 bases from V and 0 bases from J, with 20 bases in between. The CDR3 is 15 residues long. The CDR3 loop reads CAGPAGRPSSYEQYF. CDR3 coding DNA: TGTGCCGGCCCCGCGGGCAGACCTTCCTCCTACGAGCAGTACTTC.

The chain is built from TRBV2 and TRBJ1-5; 11 bases fit TRBD1. The germline gives CDR1 SNHLY, CDR2 FYNNEI. J gave up 7 bases and V 5 bases, and 4 bases lay outside the gene matches. This CDR3 has 14 residues. The CDR3 region has the DNA TGTGCCAGCAGTTTGGACAGGGGGCGGCAGCCCCAGCATTTT. Its translation is CASSLDRGRQPQHF.

This chain uses TRBV7-2 with TRBJ2-7; 15 bases agree with TRBD2. Losses at the gene ends were 3 bases for V and 4 bases for J; bases not matched to a gene: 10. The germline CDR1 and CDR2 sequences are SGHTA and FQGNSA. This CDR3 spans 18 amino acids. CDR3 DNA sequence: TGTGCCAGCAGCTTTAGGAGAGGAGGGACTAGCGGGAGGTACGAGCAGTACTTC. Translating gives CASSFRRGGTSGRYEQYF.

The chain has TRBV11-2 and TRBJ2-3; TRBD2 matches at 10 bases. The V gene end was trimmed by 1 base and the J gene end by 2 bases; junction bases not matched to a gene: 3. In germline, CDR1 is SGHAT, CDR2 FQNNGV. The CDR3 extends over 16 amino acids. The CDR3 region is CASSLAAGGYTDTQYF. CDR3 DNA sequence: TGTGCCAGCAGCTTAGCAGCGGGAGGGTACACAGATACGCAGTATTTT.

This chain connects TRBV28 to TRBJ2-7, with D perhaps given as TRBD1 or TRBD2 (6 bases each). CDR1 and CDR2 (germline): MDHEN, SYDVKM. The CDR3 spans 17 residues. Between the trimmed V and J ends, which lost 1 base and 3 bases, there was a span of 19 bases. The CDR3 loop reads CASSLSAGGEKFYEQYF. In DNA form, the CDR3 reads TGTGCCAGCAGTTTATCAGCCGGGGGCGAAAAATTCTACGAGCAGTACTTC.

This chain's CDR3 is CASSLITGQLVYGYTF. The CDR3, as DNA: TGTGCCAGCAGTCTGATTACGGGACAGCTAGTCTATGGCTACACCTTC. The V call is TRBV28, the J call TRBJ1-2; 7 nucleotides agree with TRBD1. Germline CDR1 is MDHEN and CDR2 is SYDVKM. The V gene end was trimmed by 5 bases and the J gene end by 4 bases; junction bases not matched to a gene: 13. This CDR3 spans 16 amino acids.

The chain carries TRBV4-1 and TRBJ2-6; D not certain. Germline loops: CDR1 MGHRA, CDR2 YSYEKL. V was pared by 1 base and J by 0 bases, with 7 bases between. The CDR3 runs 16 residues. The CDR3 DNA reads TGCGCCAGCAGCCAAGTAAGAATCTCTGGGGCCAACGTCCTGACTTTC. Amino acids: CASSQVRISGANVLTF.

Only a few counts were recorded for this clone. This chain links TRBV5-1 with TRBJ2-5, with 11 bases fitting TRBD1. Germline V gene sequence: CDR1 SGHRS, CDR2 YFSETQ. This CDR3 spans 13 amino acids. The V gene end was trimmed by 4 bases and the J gene end by 8 bases; junction bases not matched to a gene: 4. The CDR3 sequence: CASSLWTGGTQYF. The CDR3, as DNA: TGCGCCAGCAGCCTCTGGACAGGGGGCACCCAGTACTTC.

V gene TRBV9 combines with J gene TRBJ1-5, with 7 nucleotides matching TRBD1. J lost 0 bases, V lost 0 bases, and 12 bases had no gene match. CDR1 is SGDLS, CDR2 YYNGEE, per germline. CDR3 length equals 19 residues. This chain's CDR3 is CASSVVTQGPSYSNQPQHF. In DNA, the CDR3 is TGTGCCAGCAGCGTAGTGACACAGGGGCCCAGCTATAGCAATCAGCCCCAGCATTTT.

This clone appeared once. V usage is TRBV27 and J usage is TRBJ1-2; D possibly corresponds to TRBD1 (5 bases). Germline lookup yields CDR1 MNHEY and CDR2 SMNVEV (reference sequence). V shed 5 bases and J shed 9 bases, with 19 bases lying between them. CDR3 length: 14 residues. CDR3 DNA: TGTGCCAGCAGTAATGTTGACAGCCTGGGGAGCTACACCTTC. Its translation: CASSNVDSLGSYTF.

The chain has TRBV5-1 and TRBJ2-7, with D possibly being TRBD2 (6 bases). This CDR3 has 14 amino acids. Germline lookup yields CDR1 SGHRS and CDR2 YFSETQ. V was shortened by 3 bases and J by 2 bases, with 12 bases between the two germline ends. DNA for the CDR3: TGCGCCAGCAGCTCCGGGACTCTGACCTACGAGCAGTACTTC. The encoded protein is CASSSGTLTYEQYF.

This chain connects TRBV3-1 (or the pseudogene TRBV3-2) to TRBJ2-1; 10 bases are a match to TRBD2. Germline CDR1 is LGHDT and CDR2 is YNNKEL (reference sequence). The CDR3 has 16 amino acids. The V gene end was trimmed by 3 bases and the J gene end by 7 bases; junction bases not matched to a gene: 9. The chain's CDR3 is CASSHLAGDQYNEQFF. CDR3 DNA: TGTGCCAGCAGCCATCTAGCGGGAGACCAGTATAATGAGCAGTTCTTC.